This T cell receptor (beta chain) originates from a study of T cells in Graves' hyperthyroidism and ophthalmopathy. Study-level findings and limits: Before onset, ophthalmopathy was predicted by the model a median roughly 6.4 months earlier. Most clonotypes expanded in the thyroid (above 0.001) were also present in blood.

Diagnosing involved the use of clinical symptoms, serum thyroxine and TRAb, thyroid ultrasound and orbital computed tomography. Sample collection date corresponds to first hyperthyroidism diagnosis, prior to any ophthalmopathy symptoms. CDR3 length equals 14 residues. Germline CDR1 is SGDLS and CDR2 is YYNGEE. V was clipped by 2 bases and J by 9 bases; unmatched bases: 5. RNA transcripts yielded amplified TCR beta CDR3 regions. HTBI primers drove first-round RT-PCR of the TCR CDR3. TCRdb itself ran the multiplex PCR reads through MiXCR, one entry per CDR3 protein. The profile covers more than 250,000 distinct CDR3 sequences, with approximately 16% appearing a single time and 30% taken by the ten largest. This clonotype was counted a few times. Antigen specificity is unknown.

Sequencing input: blood. V is TRBV9 and J is TRBJ2-1; TRBD2 matches 10 bases. The TCR originated in a woman aged 45-65 years with Graves' hyperthyroidism that later progressed to Graves' ophthalmopathy. CDR3: CASSVASGSFEQFF. As DNA, the CDR3 is TGTGCCAGCAGCGTCGCTAGCGGGAGCTTTGAGCAGTTCTTC.